This T cell receptor beta chain was found in a study of cytomegalovirus exposure and HLA in healthy donors. V was shortened by 7 bases and J by 4 bases, with 19 bases between the two germline ends. Looked up from germline, CDR1 is SQVTM and CDR2 is ANQGSEA. The CDR3 runs to 15 residues. 60 Vbeta and 13 Jbeta primers were used in PCR. The table came from immunoSEQ multiplex PCR; TCRdb's copy has only in-frame clones and leaves some out. This table has 65,000 to 85,000 clones, about 9.5% appearing once. The chain uses TRBV29-1 and TRBJ2-2, with D tentatively TRBD1 (7 bases). The clonotype comes from a man aged 60 to 75 in good health and CMV-seropositive. Sample: PBMCs. The CDR3 spells CSATGASDSTGELFF. CDR3 in DNA: TGCAGCGCTACAGGGGCTAGCGATTCCACCGGGGAGCTGTTTTTT.